This TCR beta chain is from a study of T cells of healthy individuals. CDR1 and CDR2 (germline): LGHDT, YNNKEL (reference sequence). Trimming took off 2 bases at V and 9 bases at J, with 8 bases between the two ends. This CDR3 is built from 12 residues. TCRdb redid the calling of the 5' RACE reads with MiXCR, one entry per CDR3 protein. The data hold fewer than 75,000 distinct CDR3 sequences, with 15% to 20% observed a single time. In this sample, this clonotype turned up many times. The TCR sequence derives from a human donor in good health. The gene calls are TRBV3-1 and TRBJ2-1; maybe TRBD1 (5 bases). CDR3 coding DNA: TGTGCCAGCAGCCAAAGGGGCCGTGAGCAGTTCTTC. It encodes CASSQRGREQFF.